These T cell receptor beta chains were read from a single sample in a study of regulatory T cells in long-lasting Graves disease. From the multiplex PCR reads, TCRdb called clonotypes with MiXCR, one entry per CDR3 protein. The data show some 340,000 distinct CDR3 sequences, with around 23% seen just once and around a quarter held by the top ten. This specimen was peripheral blood mononuclear cells (PBMCs), taken when the disease was refractory, from a patient treated with antithyroid drugs. Source of these receptors: a woman in her forties with Graves disease. The CDR3 runs from the conserved cysteine through the conserved F or W. Each record gives: V gene, clone size, J gene, CDR3 protein. Rows may omit the clone size; those that give it use once, few, many or a size class.

>TRBV20-1|-|TRBJ2-2
CSARDPGLAGGVTGELFF
>TRBV20-1|-|TRBJ2-7
CSARVSDHTDEQYF
>TRBV2|many|TRBJ1-1
CASSDWGGRILNTEAFF
>TRBV10-3|-|TRBJ2-7
CAIRAPDEFYEQYF
>TRBV5-1|few|TRBJ1-1
CASSLLGDRGPGTEAFF
>TRBV10-3|few|TRBJ2-7
CAISVGGGLYEQYF
>TRBV7-2|-|TRBJ2-1
CASSLGQGENEQFF
>TRBV20-1|once|TRBJ2-3
CSARGSWRELGDTQYF
>TRBV29-1|-|TRBJ1-1
CSVVGWERRGRNTEAFF
>TRBV28|few|TRBJ1-4
CASSLPGGTNEKLFF
>TRBV28|many|TRBJ1-5
CASSLSPRTGNNQPQHF
>TRBV12-3/TRBV12-4|many|TRBJ2-7
CASSDQRSSAYEQYF
>TRBV19|few|TRBJ1-1
CATGVMNTEAFF
>TRBV6-1|-|TRBJ2-1
CASSRFGTSGNIFREQFF
>TRBV6-4|many|TRBJ2-7
CASSSNKRAYSDEQYF
>TRBV3-1|-|TRBJ2-5
CASSPHVTKLQETQYF
>TRBV30|many|TRBJ1-1
CAWSAGQHEAFF
>TRBV14|-|TRBJ2-5
CASSQGGRETQYF
>TRBV28|-|TRBJ2-2
CASSFGYSGELFF
>TRBV30|-|TRBJ2-2
CAWSAGHTGELFF
>TRBV20-1|-|TRBJ2-7
CSAARGPYEQYF
>TRBV20-1|-|TRBJ1-3
CSARDPTGPEDTIYF
>TRBV7-3|-|TRBJ2-3
CASSLAILSSEDTQYF
>TRBV18|-|TRBJ2-5
CASSPIRETQYF
>TRBV28|many|TRBJ2-7
CASSLPTDSYEQYF
>TRBV28|many|TRBJ2-7
CASGPRGAVASYEQYF
>TRBV5-1|few|TRBJ2-2
CASSPERGTNTGELFF
>TRBV7-9|many|TRBJ1-2
CASSLAYQSLRIGYTF
>TRBV12-3/TRBV12-4|many|TRBJ1-4
CASSLTGRNEKLFF